Listed below are T cell receptor beta chains from one sample, sequenced in a study of blood T cell repertoires in COVID-19. Generated by immunoSEQ multiplex PCR, the TCRdb table keeps only in-frame clones and is missing some. This table has some 38,000 clones, 90% to 95% appearing once. The sequenced material came from peripheral blood. The receptors derive from a man in his fifties with active COVID-19. Both conserved end residues are part of each CDR3. The D gene is left open where the match is weak. Clone size is not always given. Where it is, it says once, few, many or a class for expanded clones.

J,size,D,V,length,CDR3,DNA
TRBJ1-1,few,TRBD1,TRBV19,14,CASRRGDRPTEAFF,TGTGCCAGTAGGCGAGGGGACAGGCCCACTGAAGCTTTCTTT
TRBJ2-7,.,.,TRBV14,12,CASSQDYYEQYF,TGTGCCAGCAGCCAAGATTACTACGAGCAGTACTTC
TRBJ2-2,.,.,TRBV7-9,14,CASSLAGDTGELFF,TGTGCCAGCAGCTTAGCGGGAGACACCGGGGAGCTGTTTTTT
TRBJ2-2,.,.,TRBV19,17,CASSHLPRGSSTGELFF,TGTGCCAGTAGCCACCTACCGCGAGGGAGTAGCACCGGGGAGCTGTTTTTT
TRBJ2-1,.,.,TRBV2,13,CASSEGTSYEQFF,TGTGCCAGCAGTGAAGGGACAAGCTACGAGCAGTTCTTC
TRBJ1-1,.,.,TRBV27,12,CASSPGLAEAFF,TGTGCCAGCAGCCCGGGATTGGCAGAAGCTTTCTTT
TRBJ2-7,.,TRBD1,TRBV29-1,14,CSVRVGQGVHEQYF,TGCAGCGTTCGCGTCGGACAGGGGGTCCACGAGCAGTACTTC
TRBJ1-4,.,TRBD1,TRBV5-5,14,CASSLGQGREKLFF,TGTGCCAGCAGCCTAGGACAGGGGAGGGAAAAACTGTTTTTT
TRBJ2-5,.,.,TRBV6-6,15,CASSYSSGDAETQYF,TGTGCCAGCAGTTACTCATCGGGGGATGCGGAGACCCAGTACTTC
TRBJ2-7,few,TRBD2,TRBV3-1/TRBV3-2,16,CASSQEWLAGTYEQYF,TGTGCCAGCAGCCAAGAATGGCTAGCGGGAACCTACGAGCAGTACTTC
TRBJ1-5,.,.,TRBV7-9,15,CASSLSDRGDQPQHF,TGTGCCAGCAGCTTGTCGGACAGAGGAGATCAGCCCCAGCATTTT
TRBJ1-6,.,.,TRBV6-6,16,CASSSQGSSYNSPLHF,TGTGCCAGCAGTTCCCAGGGGAGCTCCTATAATTCACCCCTCCACTTT
TRBJ1-2,.,TRBD1,TRBV5-6,17,CASSLGQGAIRHYGYTF,TGTGCCAGCAGCTTGGGACAGGGGGCGATTCGTCACTATGGCTACACCTTC
TRBJ2-7,.,.,TRBV7-8,12,CASSLTRGEQYF,TGTGCCAGCAGCTTAACCAGGGGAGAGCAGTACTTC
TRBJ2-3,.,TRBD2,TRBV6-1,15,CASSYGGAGGDTQYF,TGTGCCAGCAGCTACGGGGGGGCCGGGGGAGATACGCAGTATTTT
TRBJ2-7,.,.,TRBV4-2,14,CASSQETHLYEQYF,TGTGCCAGCAGCCAAGAAACTCACCTCTACGAGCAGTACTTC
TRBJ2-1,.,.,TRBV7-3,12,CASSASSGEQFF,TGTGCCAGCAGCGCCTCCTCGGGTGAGCAGTTCTTC
TRBJ2-3,once,TRBD2,TRBV7-8,15,CASSTLAGGTDTQYF,TGTGCCAGCAGCACCTTAGCGGGAGGGACAGATACGCAGTATTTT
TRBJ1-2,.,TRBD1,TRBV9,16,CASSVEADRGGYGYTF,TGTGCCAGCAGCGTAGAAGCTGACAGGGGAGGGTATGGCTACACCTTC
TRBJ1-1,.,.,TRBV6-5,12,CASSQNTQEAFF,TGTGCCAGCAGTCAGAATACACAGGAAGCTTTCTTT
TRBJ2-1,.,TRBD2,TRBV7-3,14,CASSRWEAGGEQFF,TGTGCCAGCAGCCGGTGGGAAGCGGGGGGTGAGCAGTTCTTC
TRBJ2-7,.,TRBD1,TRBV9,15,CASSVEQGADYEQYF,TGTGCCAGCAGCGTAGAACAGGGGGCTGACTACGAGCAGTACTTC
TRBJ2-1,.,TRBD2,TRBV3-1/TRBV3-2,13,CASSQVGGNEQFF,TGTGCCAGCAGCCAAGTGGGGGGGAATGAGCAGTTCTTC
TRBJ2-1,.,TRBD2,TRBV7-2,16,CASSLDVTSGRGEQFF,TGTGCCAGCAGCTTAGATGTGACTAGCGGGAGAGGGGAGCAGTTCTTC
TRBJ2-1,once,TRBD2,TRBV10-3,14,CAISVSGIYNEQFF,TGTGCCATCAGTGTCAGCGGGATCTACAATGAGCAGTTCTTC
TRBJ2-3,.,.,TRBV7-3,15,CASSTQGRSTDTQYF,TGTGCCAGCAGCACACAGGGTAGGAGCACAGATACGCAGTATTTT
TRBJ1-4,once,.,TRBV25-1,11,CASSGREKLFF,TGTGCCAGCAGTGGGCGGGAAAAACTGTTTTTT
TRBJ1-1,once,.,TRBV3-1/TRBV3-2,13,CASSQFLTGRAFF,TGTGCCAGCAGCCAATTCCTGACAGGTCGGGCTTTCTTT
TRBJ1-4,.,TRBD1,TRBV4-2,16,CASSRDRKSTNEKLFF,TGTGCCAGCAGCCGGGACAGAAAATCAACTAATGAAAAACTGTTTTTT
TRBJ1-1,.,.,TRBV5-5,12,CASSLSGAEAFF,TGTGCCAGCAGCTTGTCGGGGGCTGAAGCTTTCTTT
TRBJ1-1,.,.,TRBV15,14,CATSQRQDYTEAFF,TGTGCCACCAGCCAACGGCAGGACTACACTGAAGCTTTCTTT
TRBJ1-1,.,.,TRBV25-1,15,CASSEYQGLGVEAFF,TGTGCCAGCAGTGAATATCAGGGGTTAGGGGTTGAAGCTTTCTTT
TRBJ2-1,once,.,TRBV19,14,CASSIGGSYNEQFF,TGTGCCAGTAGTATAGGAGGCTCCTACAATGAGCAGTTCTTC
TRBJ2-7,.,TRBD1,TRBV4-2,14,CASSQGVRGYEQYF,TGTGCCAGCAGCCAAGGTGTCAGGGGGTACGAGCAGTACTTC
TRBJ2-2,.,.,TRBV7-2,15,CASTLQGWNTGELFF,TGTGCCAGCACCCTACAGGGCTGGAACACCGGGGAGCTGTTTTTT
TRBJ2-7,.,.,TRBV7-6,13,CASSLSLGYEQYF,TGTGCCAGCAGCTTATCCCTCGGCTACGAGCAGTACTTC
TRBJ1-2,once,.,TRBV6-6,16,CASRHLQGRANYGYTF,TGTGCCAGCAGACATCTTCAGGGGAGGGCTAACTATGGCTACACCTTC
TRBJ2-1,.,.,TRBV5-1,13,CASSLAARGEQFF,TGCGCCAGCAGCTTGGCGGCTAGAGGTGAGCAGTTCTTC
TRBJ2-5,.,.,TRBV9,15,CASSVGSLPGETQYF,TGTGCCAGCAGCGTAGGTAGCCTACCCGGGGAGACCCAGTACTTC
TRBJ2-1,.,.,TRBV10-3,14,CAISARQVGNEQFF,TGTGCCATCAGTGCCCGACAGGTCGGCAATGAGCAGTTCTTC
TRBJ1-3,.,.,TRBV19,15,CASGKGVNSGNTIYF,TGTGCCAGTGGAAAAGGGGTTAACTCTGGAAACACCATATATTTT
TRBJ2-1,.,TRBD2,TRBV19,18,CASKSLRLAGGFYNEQFF,TGTGCCAGTAAGTCCCTTCGACTAGCGGGGGGATTTTACAATGAGCAGTTCTTC
TRBJ1-1,once,.,TRBV4-3,13,CASSQDSGTEAFF,TGCGCCAGCAGCCAAGATTCGGGCACTGAAGCTTTCTTT
TRBJ2-1,.,.,TRBV7-6,18,CASSLLNPWDMNNNEQFF,TGTGCCAGCAGCTTACTAAACCCATGGGACATGAATAACAATGAGCAGTTCTTC
TRBJ1-1,.,.,TRBV5-1,15,CASSAPGPENTEAFF,TGCGCCAGCAGCGCGCCAGGTCCCGAGAACACTGAAGCTTTCTTT
TRBJ1-2,.,.,TRBV5-6,13,CASSLDRPYGYTF,TGTGCCAGCAGCTTGGACAGGCCATATGGCTACACCTTC
TRBJ2-3,.,.,TRBV9,16,CASSVGATRMTDTQYF,TGTGCCAGCAGCGTTGGGGCTACTCGTATGACAGATACGCAGTATTTT
TRBJ1-1,once,.,TRBV27,13,CASSPTANTEAFF,TGTGCCAGCAGCCCTACAGCGAACACTGAAGCTTTCTTT
TRBJ2-5,.,.,TRBV5-1,16,CASSRMGTLRQETQYF,TGCGCCAGCAGCCGTATGGGGACACTGAGGCAAGAGACCCAGTACTTC
TRBJ1-3,.,.,TRBV24-1,15,CATVVRRVGGNTIYF,TGTGCCACCGTCGTTAGGAGGGTGGGTGGAAACACCATATATTTT
TRBJ1-1,.,TRBD1,TRBV7-8,14,CASRMGQGFTEAFF,TGTGCCAGCAGGATGGGACAGGGGTTCACTGAAGCTTTCTTT
TRBJ1-2,once,.,TRBV11-2,15,CASSLATGGNYGYTF,TGTGCCAGCAGCTTAGCGACAGGCGGGAACTATGGCTACACCTTC
TRBJ2-1,.,.,TRBV7-2,14,CASSRGTSYNEQFF,TGTGCCAGCAGCCGGGGGACCTCCTACAATGAGCAGTTCTTC
TRBJ1-2,.,TRBD1,TRBV27,14,CASSTGGTVYGYTF,TGTGCCAGCAGTACGGGAGGGACAGTCTATGGCTACACCTTC